This note documents a single T cell receptor beta chain sequence. These data belong to a study of OX40 agonist ivuxolimab in advanced cancers. Overall study: Ivuxolimab is an agonistic anti-OX40 (CD134) antibody, and patients were treated with it.

Assay used: immunoSEQ multiplex PCR; TCRdb lists only in-frame clones, some missing. This sample yields roughly 70,000 clones, of which roughly nine tenths are seen a single time; about 0.33% belongs to the top ten. V was clipped by 6 bases and J by 1 base, with 12 bases between them. This CDR3 is built from 14 residues. Germline V CDR1 and CDR2: SGHTA, FQGTGA. This specimen consisted of CD4+ or CD8+ T cells sorted from blood, obtained in a trial of the OX40 agonist ivuxolimab. This sequence originates from an adult with an advanced solid tumor such as melanoma, head and neck, liver or kidney cancer. The rearrangement uses TRBV7-3 and TRBJ1-1, with D perhaps matching TRBD1 (5 bases). The CDR3 DNA reads as TGTGCCAGCAGACTAGGTGGGGCGAACACTGAAGCTTTCTTT. Translating it yields CASRLGGANTEAFF.